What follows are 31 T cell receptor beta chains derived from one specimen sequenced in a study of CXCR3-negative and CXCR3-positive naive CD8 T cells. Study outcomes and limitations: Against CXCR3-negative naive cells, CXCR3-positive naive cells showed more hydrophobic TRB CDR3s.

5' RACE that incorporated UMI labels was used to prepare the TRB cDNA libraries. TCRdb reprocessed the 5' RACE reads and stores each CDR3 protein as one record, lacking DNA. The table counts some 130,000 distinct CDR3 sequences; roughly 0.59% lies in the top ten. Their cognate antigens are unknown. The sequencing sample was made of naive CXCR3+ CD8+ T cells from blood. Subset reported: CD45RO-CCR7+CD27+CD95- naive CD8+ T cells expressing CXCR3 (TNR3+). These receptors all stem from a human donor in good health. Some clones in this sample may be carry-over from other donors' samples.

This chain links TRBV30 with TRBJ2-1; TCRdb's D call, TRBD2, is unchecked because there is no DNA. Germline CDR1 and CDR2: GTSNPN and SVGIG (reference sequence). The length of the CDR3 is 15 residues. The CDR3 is CAWSPLPAGDNEQFF.

The CDR3 is CASSVPEREPTDTQYF. The chain carries TRBV2 and TRBJ2-3; TCRdb reports TRBD2, a call that lacks DNA to check it against. The CDR3 spans 16 residues. CDR1 and CDR2 from the germline V gene are SNHLY and FYNNEI.

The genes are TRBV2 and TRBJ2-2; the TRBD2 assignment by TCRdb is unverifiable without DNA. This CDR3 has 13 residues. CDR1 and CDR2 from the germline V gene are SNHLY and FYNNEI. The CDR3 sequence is CASRGSNTGELFF. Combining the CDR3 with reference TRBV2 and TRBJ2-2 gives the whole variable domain EPEVTQTPSHQVTQMGQEVILRCVPISNHLYFYWYRQILGQKVEFLVSFYNNEISEKSEIFDDQFSVERPDGSNFTLKIRSTKLEDSAMYFCASRGSNTGELFFGEGSRLTVL.

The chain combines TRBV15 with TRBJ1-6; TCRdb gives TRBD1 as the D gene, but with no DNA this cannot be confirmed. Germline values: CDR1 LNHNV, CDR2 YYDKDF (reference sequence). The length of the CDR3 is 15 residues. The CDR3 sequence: CATSGLRGGNSPLHF.

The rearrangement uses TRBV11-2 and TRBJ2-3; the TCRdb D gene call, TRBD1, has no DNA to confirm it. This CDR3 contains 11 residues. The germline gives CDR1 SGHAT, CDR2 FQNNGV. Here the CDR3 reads CASSIGWTAFF.

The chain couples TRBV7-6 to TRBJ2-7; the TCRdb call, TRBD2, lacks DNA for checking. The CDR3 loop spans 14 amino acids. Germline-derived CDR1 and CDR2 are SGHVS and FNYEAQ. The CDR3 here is CASSPGLALYEQYF.

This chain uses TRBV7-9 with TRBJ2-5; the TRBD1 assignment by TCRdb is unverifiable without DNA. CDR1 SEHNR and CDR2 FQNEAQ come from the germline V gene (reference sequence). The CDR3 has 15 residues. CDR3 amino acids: CASSLAAVLQETQYF.

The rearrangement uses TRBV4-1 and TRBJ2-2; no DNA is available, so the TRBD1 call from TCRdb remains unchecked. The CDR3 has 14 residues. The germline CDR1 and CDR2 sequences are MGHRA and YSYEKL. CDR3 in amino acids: CASSQRTGFGELFF.

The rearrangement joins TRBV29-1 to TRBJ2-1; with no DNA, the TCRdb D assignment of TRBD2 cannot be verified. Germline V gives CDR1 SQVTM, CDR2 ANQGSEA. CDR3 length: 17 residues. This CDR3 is CSVEGVLAAKLNNEQFF.

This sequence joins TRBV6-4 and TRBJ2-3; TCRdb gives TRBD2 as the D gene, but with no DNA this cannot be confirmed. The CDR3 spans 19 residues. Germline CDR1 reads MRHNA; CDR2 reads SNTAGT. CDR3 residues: CASSDVNYLSGRVTDTQYF.

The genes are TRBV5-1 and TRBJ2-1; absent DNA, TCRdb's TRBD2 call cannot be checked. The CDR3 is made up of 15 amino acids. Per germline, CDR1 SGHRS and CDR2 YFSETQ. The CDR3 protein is CASTSSGFALDEQFF.

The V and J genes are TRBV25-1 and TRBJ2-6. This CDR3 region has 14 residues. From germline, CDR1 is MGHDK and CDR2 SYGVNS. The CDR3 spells CASSQSSGANVLTF.

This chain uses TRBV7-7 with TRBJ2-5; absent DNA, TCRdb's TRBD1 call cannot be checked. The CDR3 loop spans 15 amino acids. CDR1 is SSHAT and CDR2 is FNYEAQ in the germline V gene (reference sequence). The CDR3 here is CASSLAGTVQETQYF.

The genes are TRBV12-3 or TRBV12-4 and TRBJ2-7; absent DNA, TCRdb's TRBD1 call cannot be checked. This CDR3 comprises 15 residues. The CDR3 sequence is CASSTDRDSSYEQYF.

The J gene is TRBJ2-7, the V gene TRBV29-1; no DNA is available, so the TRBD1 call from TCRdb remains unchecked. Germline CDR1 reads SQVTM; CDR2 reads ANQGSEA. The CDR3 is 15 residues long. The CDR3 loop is CSVEDGDTLYGEQYF.

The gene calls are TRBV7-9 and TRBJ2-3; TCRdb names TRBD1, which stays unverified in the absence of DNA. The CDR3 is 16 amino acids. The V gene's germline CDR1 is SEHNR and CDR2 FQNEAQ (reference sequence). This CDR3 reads CASSPPSAGLTDTQYF.

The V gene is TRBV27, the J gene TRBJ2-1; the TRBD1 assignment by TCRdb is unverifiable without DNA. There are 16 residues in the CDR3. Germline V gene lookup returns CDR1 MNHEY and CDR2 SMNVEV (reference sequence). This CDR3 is CASSYSGGLPYNEQFF.

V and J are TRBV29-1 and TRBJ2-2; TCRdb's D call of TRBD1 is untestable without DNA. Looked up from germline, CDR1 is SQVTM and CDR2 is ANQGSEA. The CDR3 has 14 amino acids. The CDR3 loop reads CSGRGGFDTGELFF.

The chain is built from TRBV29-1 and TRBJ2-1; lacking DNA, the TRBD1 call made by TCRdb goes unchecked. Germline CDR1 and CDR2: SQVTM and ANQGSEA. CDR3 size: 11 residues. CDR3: CSTKGYDEQFF.

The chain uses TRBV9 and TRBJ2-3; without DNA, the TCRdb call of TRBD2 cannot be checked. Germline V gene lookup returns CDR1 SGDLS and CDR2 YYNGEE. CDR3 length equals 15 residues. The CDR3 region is CASSVVAGASDTQYF.

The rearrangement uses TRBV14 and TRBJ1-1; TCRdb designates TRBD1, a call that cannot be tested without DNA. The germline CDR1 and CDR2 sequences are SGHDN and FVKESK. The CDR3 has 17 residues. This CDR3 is CASSQDFRTDLNTEAFF.

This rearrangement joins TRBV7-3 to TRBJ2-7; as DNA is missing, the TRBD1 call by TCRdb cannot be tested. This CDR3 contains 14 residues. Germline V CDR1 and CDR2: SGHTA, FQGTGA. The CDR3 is CASSVSGGVDEQYF.

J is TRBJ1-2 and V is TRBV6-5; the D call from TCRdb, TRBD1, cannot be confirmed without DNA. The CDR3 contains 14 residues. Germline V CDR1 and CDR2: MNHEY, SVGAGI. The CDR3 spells CASSSGGSNYGYTF.

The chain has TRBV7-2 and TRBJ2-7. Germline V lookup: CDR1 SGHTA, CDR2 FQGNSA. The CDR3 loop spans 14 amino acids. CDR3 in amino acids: CASSLGRVPYEQYF.

Here the CDR3 reads CASRLACGRIDNEQLF. The chain joins TRBV12-2 to TRBJ2-1; TCRdb's D gene call, TRBD2, goes unchecked for lack of DNA. TRBV12-2 is annotated as a pseudogene. The CDR3 loop spans 16 amino acids.

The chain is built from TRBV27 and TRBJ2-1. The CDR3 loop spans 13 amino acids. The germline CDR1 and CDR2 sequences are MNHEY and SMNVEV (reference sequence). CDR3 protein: CASSLLPLNEQFF.

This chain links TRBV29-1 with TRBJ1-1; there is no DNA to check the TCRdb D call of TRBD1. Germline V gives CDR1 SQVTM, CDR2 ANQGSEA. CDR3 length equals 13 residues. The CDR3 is CSAGDSPDTEAFF.

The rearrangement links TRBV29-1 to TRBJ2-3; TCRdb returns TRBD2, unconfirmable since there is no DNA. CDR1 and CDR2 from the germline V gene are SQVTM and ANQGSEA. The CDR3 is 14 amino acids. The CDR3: CSVEGQEGSDTQYF.

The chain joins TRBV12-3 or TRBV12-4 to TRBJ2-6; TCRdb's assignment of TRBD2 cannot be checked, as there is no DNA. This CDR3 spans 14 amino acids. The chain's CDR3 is CASSATTGANVLTF.

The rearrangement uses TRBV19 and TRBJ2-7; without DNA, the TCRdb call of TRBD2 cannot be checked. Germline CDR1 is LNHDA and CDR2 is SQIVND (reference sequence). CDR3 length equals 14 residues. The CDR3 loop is CASSHGGGAYEQYF.

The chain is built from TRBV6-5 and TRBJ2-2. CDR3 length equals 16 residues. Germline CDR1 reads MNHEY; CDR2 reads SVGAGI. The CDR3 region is CASSYTVAENTGELFF.